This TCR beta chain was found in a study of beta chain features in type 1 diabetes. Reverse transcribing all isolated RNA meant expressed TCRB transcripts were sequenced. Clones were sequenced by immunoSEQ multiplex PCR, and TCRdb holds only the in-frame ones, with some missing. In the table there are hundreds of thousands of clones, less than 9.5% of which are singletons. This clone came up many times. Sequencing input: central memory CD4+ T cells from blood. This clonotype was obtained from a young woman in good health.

The CDR3 DNA sequence: TGTGCCAGCAGCTTATCCTCCGGGGACACGGGCCCAGCTTTCTTT. Amino acid sequence: CASSLSSGDTGPAFF. The rearrangement joins TRBV11-2 to TRBJ1-1; weak D call: TRBD1 (6 bases). Germline V CDR1 and CDR2: SGHAT, FQNNGV. V lost 2 bases and J lost 10, with 20 bases in between. The CDR3 is 15 residues long. The whole variable domain, remainder taken from reference TRBV11-2 and TRBJ1-1, is EAGVAQSPRYKIIEKRQSVAFWCNPISGHATLYWYQQILGQGPKLLIQFQNNGVVDDSQLPKDRFSAERLKGVDSTLKIQPAKLEDSAVYLCASSLSSGDTGPAFFGQGTRLTVV.